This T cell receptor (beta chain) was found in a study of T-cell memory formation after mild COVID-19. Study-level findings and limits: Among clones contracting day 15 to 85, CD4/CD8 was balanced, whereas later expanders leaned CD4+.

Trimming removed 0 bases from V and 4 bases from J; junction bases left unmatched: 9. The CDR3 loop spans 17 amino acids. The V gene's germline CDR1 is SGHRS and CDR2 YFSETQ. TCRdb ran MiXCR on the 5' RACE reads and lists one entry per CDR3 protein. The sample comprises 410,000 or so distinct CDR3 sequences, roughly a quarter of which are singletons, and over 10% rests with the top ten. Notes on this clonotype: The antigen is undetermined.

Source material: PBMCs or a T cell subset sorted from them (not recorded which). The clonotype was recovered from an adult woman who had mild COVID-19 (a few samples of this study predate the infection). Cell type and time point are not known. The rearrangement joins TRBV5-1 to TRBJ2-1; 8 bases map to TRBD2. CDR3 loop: CASSLGPTSGAYNEQFF. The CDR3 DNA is TGCGCCAGCAGCTTGGGCCCCACTAGCGGAGCATACAATGAGCAGTTCTTC.